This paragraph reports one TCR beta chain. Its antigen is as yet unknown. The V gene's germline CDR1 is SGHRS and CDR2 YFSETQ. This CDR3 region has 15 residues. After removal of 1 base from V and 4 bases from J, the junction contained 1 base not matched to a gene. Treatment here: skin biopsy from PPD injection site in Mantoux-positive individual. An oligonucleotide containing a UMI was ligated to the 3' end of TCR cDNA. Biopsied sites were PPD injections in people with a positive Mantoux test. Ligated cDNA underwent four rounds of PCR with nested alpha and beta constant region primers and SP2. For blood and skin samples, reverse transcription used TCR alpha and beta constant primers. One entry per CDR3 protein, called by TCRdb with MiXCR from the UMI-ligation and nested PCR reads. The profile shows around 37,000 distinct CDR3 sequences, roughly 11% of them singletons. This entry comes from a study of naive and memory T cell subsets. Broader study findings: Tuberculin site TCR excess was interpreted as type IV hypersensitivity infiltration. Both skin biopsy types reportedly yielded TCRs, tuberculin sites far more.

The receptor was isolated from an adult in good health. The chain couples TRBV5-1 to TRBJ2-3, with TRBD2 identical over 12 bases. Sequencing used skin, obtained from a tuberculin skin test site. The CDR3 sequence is CASSLWTSGADTQYF. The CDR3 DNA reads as TGCGCCAGCAGCTTGTGGACTAGCGGGGCAGATACGCAGTATTTT.